Listed here are 23 T cell receptor beta chains from one sample, sequenced in a study of blood T cell repertoires in COVID-19. Some clones are missing from TCRdb's copy, which holds only in-frame ones; the method was immunoSEQ multiplex PCR. The sample yields 350,000 to 400,000 clones, approximately 90% seen once. The sequencing sample was made of PBMCs or T cells enriched from blood (not recorded which). These receptor sequences come from a middle-aged woman who had been exposed to COVID-19.

DNA of the CDR3: TGTGCCAGCAGTTACGGGAGGACGTCTAGCACAGATACGCAGTATTTT. Protein product: CASSYGRTSSTDTQYF. This chain links TRBV6-2 or TRBV6-3 with TRBJ2-3; TRBD2 might be the D (6 bases). The V gene lost 2 bases and the J gene lost 0 bases, with 12 bases spanning the gap. Germline CDR1 reads MNHEY; CDR2 reads SVGEGT. CDR3 length: 16 amino acids.

In this sample, this clone turned up once. V usage is TRBV10-3 and J usage is TRBJ2-7; TRBD1 matches at 9 bases. From germline, CDR1 is ENHRY and CDR2 SYGVKD. The CDR3 has 14 amino acids. J lost 6 bases, V lost 4 bases, and 7 bases had no gene match. In nucleotides, the CDR3 is TGTGCCATCAGTGTGACAGGGGGAAGTGGCGAGCAGTACTTC. This encodes CAISVTGGSGEQYF.

V usage is TRBV20-1 and J usage is TRBJ1-2, with D tentatively TRBD1 (6 bases). In germline, CDR1 is DFQATT, CDR2 SNEGSKA (reference sequence). This CDR3 contains 11 residues. V was shortened by 1 base and J by 8 bases, with 8 bases between the two germline ends. CDR3 region: CSARAGTGYTF. In DNA, the CDR3 is TGCAGTGCTAGAGCTGGGACAGGCTACACCTTC.

V gene TRBV19 combines with J gene TRBJ1-6; the match to TRBD1 covers 10 bases. J was trimmed by 10 bases and V by 5 bases; bases with no gene match: 8. The CDR3 spans 15 residues. Germline loops: CDR1 LNHDA, CDR2 SQIVND (reference sequence). The CDR3 is CASSSKTGGFSPLHF. CDR3 nucleotide sequence: TGTGCCAGTAGTTCTAAGACAGGGGGCTTCTCACCCCTCCACTTT.

The gene calls are TRBV5-4 and TRBJ2-5, with D maybe TRBD2 (7 bases). V lost 2 bases and J 4 bases, leaving 12 bases between the germline ends. Germline V gives CDR1 SGHNT, CDR2 YYREEE (reference sequence). The CDR3 is 14 residues long. CDR3 DNA sequence: TGTGCCAGCAGCTTACAGGGAGGGGGAGAGACCCAGTACTTC. Its translation: CASSLQGGGETQYF.

The chain employs TRBV5-5 and TRBJ2-7, with a possible D match to TRBD1 (6 bases). The V and J ends lost 4 bases and 4 bases respectively, with 9 bases between them. CDR3 size: 12 residues. Germline V gene sequence: CDR1 SGHKS, CDR2 YYEKEE (reference sequence). The CDR3 is CASSGGRYEQYF. The DNA of the CDR3 is TGTGCCAGCAGCGGGGGCCGATACGAGCAGTACTTC.

The V and J genes are TRBV10-3 and TRBJ2-5; 10 nucleotides agree with TRBD2. The germline V gene encodes CDR1 ENHRY and CDR2 SYGVKD. The length of the CDR3 is 13 residues. The trim removed 7 bases at V and 7 bases at J, leaving 6 bases unmatched. CDR3 in amino acids: CAIKGLAAGTQYF. The CDR3 DNA is TGTGCCATCAAAGGACTAGCGGCCGGGACCCAGTACTTC.

The chain recombines TRBV5-1 with TRBJ2-2, with 10 bases identical to TRBD1. Germline assignment: CDR1 SGHRS and CDR2 YFSETQ. V trimming: 1 base; J trimming: 1 base; junction bases outside the gene matches: 1. The CDR3 extends over 16 amino acids. The CDR3 region is CASSLRDRGNTGELFF. For the CDR3, the DNA is TGCGCCAGCAGCTTGAGGGACAGGGGGAACACCGGGGAGCTGTTTTTT.

The chain is built from TRBV24-1 and TRBJ1-1; 7 nucleotides match TRBD1. The CDR3 has 13 amino acids. V lost 3 bases to trimming and J lost 5 bases; unmatched junction nucleotides: 2. Germline V lookup: CDR1 KGHDR, CDR2 SFDVKD. In DNA form, the CDR3 reads TGTGCCACCAGTGATCGACAGGGTACTGAAGCTTTCTTT. Translation gives CATSDRQGTEAFF.

The chain joins TRBV30 to TRBJ1-2, with 10 bases lining up with TRBD1. Germline V lookup: CDR1 GTSNPN, CDR2 SVGIG (reference sequence). V gave up 2 bases and J gave up 7 bases; unmatched junction bases: 13. The CDR3 spans 16 residues. This chain's CDR3 is CAWSNRRDRGASGYTF. DNA for the CDR3: TGTGCCTGGAGTAACAGGCGGGACAGGGGCGCCAGTGGCTACACCTTC.

The J gene is TRBJ1-2, the V gene TRBV7-9; 7 bases are shared with TRBD1. Trimming cost V 5 bases and J 0 bases; bases outside gene matches: 6. CDR1 is SEHNR and CDR2 is FQNEAQ in the germline V gene (reference sequence). The CDR3 loop spans 15 amino acids. The CDR3 loop is CASSDRDSSNYGYTF. DNA for the CDR3: TGTGCCAGCAGCGACCGGGACAGCTCTAACTATGGCTACACCTTC.

The chain carries TRBV10-3 and TRBJ1-1; no clear D. V was trimmed by 3 bases and J by 9 bases, leaving 11 bases between them. Per the germline V gene, CDR1 is ENHRY and CDR2 is SYGVKD. CDR3 size: 12 residues. The CDR3 reads CAISDLTRKAFF. DNA of the CDR3: TGTGCCATCAGTGACCTGACAAGGAAAGCTTTCTTT.

This chain uses TRBV21-1 with TRBJ1-1; the table names TRBD1, a call not compared with the DNA. TRBV21-1 has pseudogene status. CDR3 size: 15 residues. CDR3 sequence: CASSSPGQMNTEAFF. The DNA for the CDR3 is TGTGCCAGCAGCTCACCGGGACAGATGAACACTGAAGCTTTCTTT.

J is TRBJ1-2 and V is TRBV30; TRBD1 agrees at 7 bases. With 0 bases clipped from V and 0 bases from J, the junction kept 10 bases outside the gene matches. The CDR3 consists of 17 residues. Germline assignment: CDR1 GTSNPN and CDR2 SVGIG (reference sequence). For the CDR3, the DNA is TGTGCCTGGAGTGTGCCCCCGGGACAGAGAGCTAACTATGGCTACACCTTC. This sequence encodes CAWSVPPGQRANYGYTF.

The gene calls are TRBV9 and TRBJ2-1, with 10 nucleotides matching TRBD2. The CDR3 covers 15 residues. V was clipped by 4 bases and J by 7 bases; unmatched bases: 8. Germline V lookup: CDR1 SGDLS, CDR2 YYNGEE. CDR3 DNA: TGTGCCAGCAGCCCCGAGGGACTAGCGAGGAATGAGCAGTTCTTC. Protein sequence: CASSPEGLARNEQFF.

The chain has TRBV19 and TRBJ1-4; possible D gene TRBD1, 5 bases. V lost 5 bases and J lost 3, with 13 bases in between. The CDR3 consists of 15 residues. The germline V gene has CDR1 LNHDA and CDR2 SQIVND (reference sequence). As DNA, the CDR3 is TGTGCCAGTAGTTCGGGGGGGTTGGCTAATGAAAAACTGTTTTTT. As protein: CASSSGGLANEKLFF.

This clone is a singleton in its sample. The chain's CDR3 is CASRGGSRTEAFF. The CDR3 DNA reads TGCGCCAGCCGCGGGGGTAGTCGAACTGAAGCTTTCTTT. This chain joins TRBV5-1 and TRBJ1-1; possibly TRBD1 for D (5 bases). The V end lost 7 bases, the J end lost 5 bases, and 15 bases lay between the germline ends. CDR1 SGHRS and CDR2 YFSETQ come from the germline V gene. The CDR3 is 13 amino acids.

The V and J genes are TRBV2 and TRBJ1-2, with D unresolved. This CDR3 contains 13 residues. Germline loops: CDR1 SNHLY, CDR2 FYNNEI. Trimming pared 5 bases from V and 4 bases from J, leaving 11 bases between. The CDR3 loop is CASSLGLLYGYTF. The CDR3 region has the DNA TGTGCCAGCAGTCTTGGGCTACTCTATGGCTACACCTTC.

V gene TRBV5-4 combines with J gene TRBJ1-1; D is possibly TRBD1 (5 bases). The V and J ends lost 4 bases and 1 base respectively, with 23 bases between them. The germline gives CDR1 SGHNT, CDR2 YYREEE (reference sequence). The CDR3 spans 18 residues. The CDR3 DNA reads as TGTGCCAGCAGCCCCGCCGTCCCGGGACTTACCGAGAACACTGAAGCTTTCTTT. Residues: CASSPAVPGLTENTEAFF. Variable domain in full (rest from reference TRBV5-4 and TRBJ1-1): ETGVTQSPTHLIKTRGQQVTLRCSSQSGHNTVSWYQQALGQGPQFIFQYYREEENGRGNFPPRFSGLQFPNYSSELNVNALELDDSALYLCASSPAVPGLTENTEAFFGQGTRLTVV.

The chain uses TRBV5-1 and TRBJ1-2; 8 bases line up with TRBD1. Germline V lookup: CDR1 SGHRS, CDR2 YFSETQ. The CDR3 has 15 residues. The junction had 7 bases not matched to a gene; V was cut back by 5 bases and J by 1 base. CDR3 DNA sequence: TGCGCCAGCAGATACGGACAGGGAGGTAACTATGGCTACACCTTC. It yields the protein CASRYGQGGNYGYTF.

Only one count was recorded for this clone. The chain couples TRBV27 to TRBJ2-2, with 7 bases lining up with TRBD2. The CDR3 spans 16 residues. Germline CDR1 MNHEY, CDR2 SMNVEV (reference sequence). The V segment lost 9 bases and the J segment 2 bases; nucleotides outside the gene matches: 12. The CDR3 DNA is TGTGCCAGTCGTCTCAGCGGGACCCTAAACACCGGGGAGCTGTTTTTT. The encoded protein is CASRLSGTLNTGELFF.

The chain employs TRBV19 and TRBJ1-5, with TRBD1 matching over 7 bases. Germline CDR1 and CDR2: LNHDA and SQIVND (reference sequence). This CDR3 is built from 17 residues. The trim removed 4 bases at V and 3 bases at J, leaving 12 bases unmatched. Here the CDR3 reads CASSKNRDRIYNQPQHF. DNA of the CDR3: TGTGCCAGTAGTAAGAACCGGGACAGAATATACAATCAGCCCCAGCATTTT.

V and J are TRBV5-5 and TRBJ2-3; possibly TRBD2 for D (5 bases). Germline CDR1 SGHKS, CDR2 YYEKEE (reference sequence). The CDR3 loop spans 13 amino acids. V was clipped by 8 bases and J by 3 bases, with 13 bases between them. This chain's CDR3 is CASWTLNTDTQYF. The DNA of the CDR3 is TGTGCCAGTTGGACTTTAAATACAGATACGCAGTATTTT. Full variable domain (remainder filled in from reference TRBV5-5 and TRBJ2-3): DAGVTQSPTHLIKTRGQQVTLRCSPISGHKSVSWYQQVLGQGPQFIFQYYEKEERGRGNFPDRFSARQFPNYSSELNVNALLLGDSALYLCASWTLNTDTQYFGPGTRLTVL.